This is a list of T cell receptor beta chains from one sample in a study of blood T cell repertoires in COVID-19. Here immunoSEQ multiplex PCR was the method, and the copy in TCRdb shows in-frame clones only, minus some. Of 400,000 to 550,000 clones listed, around 89% are singletons. Sequencing used peripheral blood. The source of these receptors is a woman in her twenties or thirties with acute or convalescent COVID-19. Each CDR3 is given without its conserved first and last residue. The order of the fields is V gene, D gene, J gene, CDR3 length, CDR3 protein. The D gene is left open where the match is weak.

TRBV15	.	TRBJ2-7	12	ATSRDLGAYEQY
TRBV25-1	TRBD1	TRBJ2-2	14	ASSEHRGPFSGELF
TRBV3-1/TRBV3-2	TRBD1	TRBJ1-2	15	ASSPTLRDRVGNGYT
TRBV15	.	TRBJ1-2	13	ATSRTQGANYGYT
TRBV30	.	TRBJ2-1	12	AWSGDLAYNEQF
TRBV27	.	TRBJ2-1	15	ASSLERGGTGYNEQF
TRBV18	TRBD1	TRBJ1-5	12	ASSPQGADQPQH
TRBV5-1	.	TRBJ2-1	13	ASSLVAGNYNEQF
TRBV6-6	.	TRBJ1-6	14	ASSYSTRDIGSPLH
TRBV25-1	.	TRBJ2-5	10	ASTRGGETQY
TRBV12-5	.	TRBJ2-3	16	ASGLVFWGVRHTDTQY
TRBV24-1	.	TRBJ1-5	11	ATSEPGLAPQH
TRBV2	TRBD1	TRBJ1-2	13	ASSESVAGGYGYT
TRBV4-2	.	TRBJ2-4	19	ASSPVLSRGLSPVAKNIQY
TRBV21-1	.	TRBJ1-3	13	ASSRHSGSGNTIY
TRBV5-5	.	TRBJ1-5	12	ASSLLWGDQPQH
TRBV7-8	.	TRBJ2-2	15	ASSFGAGAQNTGELF
TRBV24-1	.	TRBJ2-1	13	ATSSLQDSYNEQF
TRBV5-1	.	TRBJ2-2	14	ASSPRKGDYTGELF
TRBV5-1	TRBD1	TRBJ1-6	13	ASRMDRGQNSPLH
TRBV19	TRBD1	TRBJ1-2	14	ASRKTPRQGYNGYT
TRBV7-8	TRBD2	TRBJ2-1	17	ASSSSGPGLAGGPNEQF
TRBV2	.	TRBJ2-3	10	ASQDSTDTQY
TRBV7-9	.	TRBJ1-3	13	ASSVTYRDGNTIY
TRBV5-5	TRBD1	TRBJ2-7	13	ASSLEGQPTYEQY
TRBV23-1	.	TRBJ1-5	11	ASSRGGAQPQH
TRBV6-1	.	TRBJ2-7	10	ASSETGNEQY
TRBV6-1	.	TRBJ2-7	15	ASSEKGRPGVKYEQY